This TCR beta chain is from a study of response to subunit inactivated influenza vaccine. Trimming cost V 4 bases and J 4 bases; bases outside gene matches: 19. The CDR3 extends over 19 amino acids. Germline V gene lookup returns CDR1 MDHEN and CDR2 SYDVKM. TCRdb recomputed calls from the RT-PCR reads with MiXCR, one row per CDR3 protein. The repertoire consists of 800,000 or so distinct CDR3 sequences, with approximately 21% occurring once and the leading ten covering about a tenth. This receptor was identified in a middle-aged man who received an inactivated influenza vaccine. Sample: PBMCs from blood, taken 5 to 6 days after vaccination. This sequence joins TRBV28 and TRBJ2-1; 7 bases match TRBD1. The CDR3 DNA reads TGTGCCAGCAGTTCTTATGCCTCTAACAGGGGATCGGCATACAATGAGCAGTTCTTC. Translating gives CASSSYASNRGSAYNEQFF.